A single sample gave rise to the 4 T cell receptor beta chains below, sequenced in a study of chemoradiotherapy in HPV16-positive cancers. Sequenced by immunoSEQ multiplex PCR; TCRdb stores in-frame clones only, minus some. Of under 40,000 clones listed, about 88% are singletons. This specimen was blood, taken from a patient who underwent chemoradiotherapy. The receptors stem from a human donor with HPV-associated anogenital cancer.

The chain joins TRBV7-2 to TRBJ1-3; 11 nucleotides line up with TRBD1. From germline, CDR1 is SGHTA and CDR2 FQGNSA. J gave up 3 bases and V 1 base, and 8 bases lay outside the gene matches. The CDR3 has 18 amino acids. CDR3 protein: CASSLGTGGTEGGNTIYF. The DNA of the CDR3 is TGTGCCAGCAGCTTAGGGACAGGGGGCACCGAAGGTGGAAACACCATATATTTT.

This clone has a handful of counts. This chain joins TRBV5-4 and TRBJ2-1; 10 bases fit TRBD2. Germline V gene sequence: CDR1 SGHNT, CDR2 YYREEE (reference sequence). The CDR3 loop spans 15 amino acids. With V trimmed by 2 bases and J by 4 bases, 3 bases remained unmatched. CDR3 in DNA: TGTGCCAGCAGCTTCACTAGCGGGGCTTACAATGAGCAGTTCTTC. Protein sequence: CASSFTSGAYNEQFF.

The chain links TRBV7-6 to TRBJ1-3, with D perhaps matching TRBD1 (6 bases). The V gene lost 1 base and the J gene lost 9 bases, with 16 bases spanning the gap. From germline, CDR1 is SGHVS and CDR2 FNYEAQ. CDR3 length equals 15 residues. The CDR3 bases are TGTGCCAGCAGCTTAGGCCGGGACACAGGATCCACCATATATTTT. It translates to CASSLGRDTGSTIYF.

This chain links TRBV7-9 with TRBJ2-1; 12 nucleotides agree with TRBD2. CDR3 length: 15 residues. The germline V gene has CDR1 SEHNR and CDR2 FQNEAQ (reference sequence). V shed 5 bases, J shed 8 bases, and the junction held 7 bases outside the gene matches. CDR3 residues: CASSLSSGGVDEQFF. The CDR3 coding sequence is TGTGCCAGCAGCCTGTCTAGCGGGGGGGTCGATGAGCAGTTCTTC.